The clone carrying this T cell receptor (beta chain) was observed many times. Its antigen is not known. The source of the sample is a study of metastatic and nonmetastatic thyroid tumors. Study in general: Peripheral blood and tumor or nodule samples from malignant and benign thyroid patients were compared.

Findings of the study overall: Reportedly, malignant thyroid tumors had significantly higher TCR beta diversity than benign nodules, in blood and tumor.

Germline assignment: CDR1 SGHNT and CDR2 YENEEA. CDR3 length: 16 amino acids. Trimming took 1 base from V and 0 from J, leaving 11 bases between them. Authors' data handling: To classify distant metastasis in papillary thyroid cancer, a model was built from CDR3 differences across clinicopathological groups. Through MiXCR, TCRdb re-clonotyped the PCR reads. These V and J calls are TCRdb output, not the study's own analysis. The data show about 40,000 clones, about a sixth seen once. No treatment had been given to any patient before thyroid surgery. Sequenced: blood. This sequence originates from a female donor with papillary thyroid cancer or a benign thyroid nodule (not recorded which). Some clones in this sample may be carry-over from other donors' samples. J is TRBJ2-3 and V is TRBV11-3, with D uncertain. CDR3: CASSLGADLSTDTQYF. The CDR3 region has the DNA TGTGCCAGCAGCTTAGGGGCAGACCTTAGCACAGATACGCAGTATTTT. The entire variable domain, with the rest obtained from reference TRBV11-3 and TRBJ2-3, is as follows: EAGVVQSPRYKIIEKKQPVAFWCNPISGHNTLYWYLQNLGQGPELLIRYENEEAVDDSQLPKDRFSAERLKGVDSTLKIQPAELGDSAVYLCASSLGADLSTDTQYFGPGTRLTVL.